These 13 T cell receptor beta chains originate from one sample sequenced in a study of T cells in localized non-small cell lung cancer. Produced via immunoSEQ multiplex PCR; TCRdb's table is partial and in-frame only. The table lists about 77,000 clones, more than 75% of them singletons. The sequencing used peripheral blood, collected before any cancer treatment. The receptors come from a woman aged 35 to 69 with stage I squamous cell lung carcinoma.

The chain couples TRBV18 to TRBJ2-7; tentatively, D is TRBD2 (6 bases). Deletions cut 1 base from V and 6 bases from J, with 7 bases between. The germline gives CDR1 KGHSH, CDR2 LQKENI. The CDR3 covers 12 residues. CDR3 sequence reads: CASSPRGGEQYF. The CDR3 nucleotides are TGTGCCAGCTCACCACGGGGAGGCGAGCAGTACTTC.

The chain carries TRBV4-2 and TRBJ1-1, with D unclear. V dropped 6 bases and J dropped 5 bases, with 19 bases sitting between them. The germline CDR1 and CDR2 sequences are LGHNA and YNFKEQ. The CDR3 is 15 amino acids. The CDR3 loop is CASRTRPGVETEAFF. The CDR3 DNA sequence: TGTGCCAGCAGGACACGCCCGGGAGTGGAGACTGAAGCTTTCTTT.

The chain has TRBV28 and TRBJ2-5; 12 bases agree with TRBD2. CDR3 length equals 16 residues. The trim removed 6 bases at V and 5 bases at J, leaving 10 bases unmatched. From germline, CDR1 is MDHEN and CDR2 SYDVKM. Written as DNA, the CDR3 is TGTGCCAGCAGAAAGTCGACTAGCGGGAGTCGGGAGACCCAGTACTTC. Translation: CASRKSTSGSRETQYF.

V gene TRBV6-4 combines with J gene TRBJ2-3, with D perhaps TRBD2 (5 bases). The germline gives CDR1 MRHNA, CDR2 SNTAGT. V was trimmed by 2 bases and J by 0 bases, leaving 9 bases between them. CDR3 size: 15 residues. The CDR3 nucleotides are TGTGCCAGCAGTGACCGGCCGGGGAGCACAGATACGCAGTATTTT. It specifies CASSDRPGSTDTQYF.

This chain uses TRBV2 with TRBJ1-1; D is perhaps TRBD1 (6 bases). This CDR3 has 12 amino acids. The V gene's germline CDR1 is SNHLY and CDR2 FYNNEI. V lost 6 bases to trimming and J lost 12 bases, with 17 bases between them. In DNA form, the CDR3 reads TGTGCCAGCAGACGGGACACCAGTCGGACTTTCTTT. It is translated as CASRRDTSRTFF. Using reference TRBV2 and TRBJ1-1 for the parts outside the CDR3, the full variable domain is EPEVTQTPSHQVTQMGQEVILRCVPISNHLYFYWYRQILGQKVEFLVSFYNNEISEKSEIFDDQFSVERPDGSNFTLKIRSTKLEDSAMYFCASRRDTSRTFFGQGTRLTVV.

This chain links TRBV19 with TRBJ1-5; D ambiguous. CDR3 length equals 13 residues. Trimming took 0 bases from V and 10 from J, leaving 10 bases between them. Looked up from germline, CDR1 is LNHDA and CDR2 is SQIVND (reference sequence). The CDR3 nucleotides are TGTGCCAGTAGTATAGATAAAGTCGGCCCCCAGCATTTT. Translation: CASSIDKVGPQHF.

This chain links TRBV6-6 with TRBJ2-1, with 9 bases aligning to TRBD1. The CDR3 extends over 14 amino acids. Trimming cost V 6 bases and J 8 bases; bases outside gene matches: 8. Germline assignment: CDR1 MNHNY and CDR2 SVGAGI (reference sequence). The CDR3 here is CASSRDRASDEQFF. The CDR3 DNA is TGTGCCAGCAGCCGGGACAGGGCTTCCGATGAGCAGTTCTTC.

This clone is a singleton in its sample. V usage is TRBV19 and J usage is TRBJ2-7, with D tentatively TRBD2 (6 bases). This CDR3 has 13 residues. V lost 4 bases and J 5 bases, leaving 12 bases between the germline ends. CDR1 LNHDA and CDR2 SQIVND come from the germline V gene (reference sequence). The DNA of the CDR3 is TGTGCCAGTAGTACCCGATGGACTAACGAGCAGTACTTC. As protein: CASSTRWTNEQYF.

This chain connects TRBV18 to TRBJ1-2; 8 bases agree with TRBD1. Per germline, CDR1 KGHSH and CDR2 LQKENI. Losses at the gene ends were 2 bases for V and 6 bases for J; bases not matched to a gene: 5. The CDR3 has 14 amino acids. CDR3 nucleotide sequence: TGTGCCAGCTCACCAACGGACAGGGTGGATGGCTACACCTTC. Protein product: CASSPTDRVDGYTF.

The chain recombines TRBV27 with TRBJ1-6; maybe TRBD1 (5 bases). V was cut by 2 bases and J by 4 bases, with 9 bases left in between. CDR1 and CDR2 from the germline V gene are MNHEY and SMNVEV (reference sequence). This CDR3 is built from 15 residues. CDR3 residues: CASSLEGRYNSPLHF. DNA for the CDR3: TGTGCCAGCAGTTTAGAGGGGAGGTATAATTCACCCCTCCACTTT.

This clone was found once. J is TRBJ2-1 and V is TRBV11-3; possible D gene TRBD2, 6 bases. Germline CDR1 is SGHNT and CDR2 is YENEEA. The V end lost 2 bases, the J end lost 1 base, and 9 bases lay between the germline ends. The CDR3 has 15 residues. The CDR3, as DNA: TGTGCCAGCAGCTTACGGGGGTATTCCTACAATGAGCAGTTCTTC. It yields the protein CASSLRGYSYNEQFF.

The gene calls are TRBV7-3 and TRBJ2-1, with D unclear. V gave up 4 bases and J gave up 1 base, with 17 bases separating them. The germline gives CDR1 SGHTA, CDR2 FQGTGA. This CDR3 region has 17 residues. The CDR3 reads CASSSLGLTGSYNEQFF. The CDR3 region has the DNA TGTGCCAGCAGCTCTCTGGGCCTAACCGGGTCCTACAATGAGCAGTTCTTC.

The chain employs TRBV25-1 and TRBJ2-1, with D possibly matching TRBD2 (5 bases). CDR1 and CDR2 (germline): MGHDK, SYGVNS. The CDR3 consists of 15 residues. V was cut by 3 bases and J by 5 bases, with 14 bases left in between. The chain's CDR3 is CASSDRRDGDNEQFF. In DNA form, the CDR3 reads TGTGCCAGCAGTGACCGACGGGATGGAGACAATGAGCAGTTCTTC.